One and the same sample provided the 14 T cell receptor beta chains below, sequenced in a study of cytomegalovirus exposure and HLA in healthy donors. PCR amplification relied on 60 Vbeta primers (plus 13 Jbeta primers). Assay: immunoSEQ multiplex PCR; the TCRdb copy retains only in-frame clones and omits some. Among 100,000 or so clones listed, 75% to 80% were seen once. The sample taken for sequencing was PBMCs. The receptors were gathered from a male donor in good health and CMV-seropositive.

This chain joins TRBV19 and TRBJ2-3; 12 nucleotides match TRBD2. V trimming: 8 bases; J trimming: 4 bases; junction bases outside the gene matches: 10. From germline, CDR1 is LNHDA and CDR2 SQIVND (reference sequence). This CDR3 has 16 amino acids. CDR3 in DNA: TGTGCCAGTCGGGGGGGGCTAGCGGGAGGGGCAGATACGCAGTATTTT. It is translated as CASRGGLAGGADTQYF.

The rearrangement joins TRBV7-6 to TRBJ2-6; D is unresolved. The CDR3 is 16 residues long. Trimming stripped 5 bases from V and 0 bases from J, with 11 bases between. Germline V lookup: CDR1 SGHVS, CDR2 FNYEAQ. The CDR3 reads CASSPRSNSGANVLTF. CDR3 nucleotide sequence: TGTGCCAGCAGCCCGAGATCGAACTCTGGGGCCAACGTCCTGACTTTC.

This chain links TRBV7-9 with TRBJ2-7; D remains ambiguous. The germline V and J ends were trimmed by 0 bases and 6 bases, with 18 bases remaining between them. This CDR3 comprises 16 residues. CDR1 and CDR2 (germline): SEHNR, FQNEAQ (reference sequence). The CDR3 bases are TGTGCCAGCAGCTTAGCGTCGATACTCCCCGGCGGCGAGCAGTACTTC. Its protein is CASSLASILPGGEQYF. The full variable domain, its missing parts supplied by reference TRBV7-9 and TRBJ2-7, is DTGVSQNPRHKITKRGQNVTFRCDPISEHNRLYWYRQTLGQGPEFLTYFQNEAQLEKSRLLSDRFSAERPKGSFSTLEIQRTEQGDSAMYLCASSLASILPGGEQYFGPGTRLTVT.

This chain joins TRBV10-3 and TRBJ2-5, with 8 bases aligning to TRBD1. Germline V gene lookup returns CDR1 ENHRY and CDR2 SYGVKD. V was clipped by 4 bases and J by 5 bases; unmatched bases: 6. There are 14 residues in the CDR3. The CDR3 region is CAISGHRGRETQYF. CDR3 nucleotides: TGTGCCATCAGTGGTCACAGGGGGAGGGAGACCCAGTACTTC.

This clone came up once. CDR3 nucleotides: TGTGCCAGCAGCATCCTAGGACAGGGAGAGACCCAGTACTTC. Translating it yields CASSILGQGETQYF. The chain joins TRBV11-2 to TRBJ2-5; 8 bases fit TRBD1. The CDR3 runs to 14 residues. V lost 5 bases to trimming and J lost 4 bases; unmatched junction nucleotides: 6. Germline loops: CDR1 SGHAT, CDR2 FQNNGV.

This clone was recorded only once. The V and J genes are TRBV7-8 and TRBJ2-5; a weak D match, TRBD2 (5 bases). With 4 bases removed from V and 7 bases from J, the gap between germline ends came to 16 bases. CDR3 size: 14 residues. Germline CDR1 SGHVS, CDR2 FQNEAQ. The CDR3 nucleotides are TGTGCCAGCAGCTCCCGGGATGTTGGAGGGACCCAGTACTTC. Translation: CASSSRDVGGTQYF.

The J gene is TRBJ2-3, the V gene TRBV7-2, with 9 positions matching TRBD2. Germline assignment: CDR1 SGHTA and CDR2 FQGNSA. The CDR3 is 14 amino acids. V shed 2 bases and J 6 bases; nucleotides not matched to a gene: 3. The CDR3, as DNA: TGTGCCAGCAGCTTAACTAGCGGGTCCGATACGCAGTATTTT. Residues: CASSLTSGSDTQYF. The full variable domain, completed using reference TRBV7-2 and TRBJ2-3, is GAGVSQSPSNKVTEKGKDVELRCDPISGHTALYWYRQSLGQGLEFLIYFQGNSAPDKSGLPSDRFSAERTGGSVSTLTIQRTQQEDSAVYLCASSLTSGSDTQYFGPGTRLTVL.

This clone was counted a single time. This sequence joins TRBV7-2 and TRBJ1-5; 7 bases line up with TRBD1. After removal of 2 bases from V and 0 bases from J, the junction contained 4 bases not matched to a gene. Germline values: CDR1 SGHTA, CDR2 FQGNSA. The CDR3 covers 16 residues. DNA for the CDR3: TGTGCCAGCAGCTTACAGGGGGGACCTAGCAATCAGCCCCAGCATTTT. It is translated as CASSLQGGPSNQPQHF.

The chain combines TRBV28 with TRBJ1-3, with D unresolved. From germline, CDR1 is MDHEN and CDR2 SYDVKM. CDR3 length: 16 amino acids. V was trimmed by 5 bases and J by 0 bases, leaving 14 bases between them. The CDR3 region has the DNA TGTGCCAGCAGTAACCGCGGGGAGATCTCTGGAAACACCATATATTTT. Translated: CASSNRGEISGNTIYF. The entire variable domain, with the rest obtained from reference TRBV28 and TRBJ1-3, is as follows: DVKVTQSSRYLVKRTGEKVFLECVQDMDHENMFWYRQDPGLGLRLIYFSYDVKMKEKGDIPEGYSVSREKKERFSLILESASTNQTSMYLCASSNRGEISGNTIYFGEGSWLTVV.

This chain uses TRBV6-5 with TRBJ2-1; 10 positions agree with TRBD2. CDR3 length: 15 residues. Trimming took 0 bases from V and 6 from J; bases not matched to a gene: 2. CDR1 and CDR2 from the germline V gene are MNHEY and SVGAGI. CDR3 in amino acids: CASSYSLAGTNEQFF. In DNA, the CDR3 is TGTGCCAGCAGTTACTCACTAGCGGGAACCAATGAGCAGTTCTTC.

V gene TRBV5-4 combines with J gene TRBJ2-3, with 11 bases identical to TRBD2. Trimming cost V 4 bases and J 8 bases; bases outside gene matches: 9. The CDR3 length is 15 residues. The V gene's germline CDR1 is SGHNT and CDR2 YYREEE (reference sequence). CDR3 sequence reads: CASSPGTSGPGTQYF. The CDR3 nucleotides read TGTGCCAGCAGCCCCGGGACTAGCGGCCCCGGTACGCAGTATTTT.

The chain links TRBV25-1 to TRBJ2-3; D is ambiguous. Germline loops: CDR1 MGHDK, CDR2 SYGVNS. The V end was cut by 7 bases, the J end by 0 bases, with 11 bases between. The CDR3 has 14 amino acids. The CDR3 bases are TGTGCCAGCATTGACACCACTAGCACAGATACGCAGTATTTT. Residues: CASIDTTSTDTQYF.

The rearrangement joins TRBV7-2 to TRBJ1-1, with TRBD1 as a possible D gene (5 bases). Trimming removed 5 bases at V and 1 base at J, with 8 bases between. The length of the CDR3 is 13 residues. CDR1 is SGHTA, CDR2 FQGNSA, per germline. The CDR3 here is CASSRGWNTEAFF. The DNA for the CDR3 is TGTGCCAGCAGCAGGGGTTGGAACACTGAAGCTTTCTTT.

This chain connects TRBV9 to TRBJ1-1, with a possible D match to TRBD1 (5 bases). The V gene's germline CDR1 is SGDLS and CDR2 YYNGEE. This CDR3 region has 16 residues. V lost 0 bases, J lost 6 bases, and 18 bases lay in between. In nucleotides, the CDR3 is TGTGCCAGCAGCGTAGAGGAGGGACTTTCAGGCGCTGAAGCTTTCTTT. It yields the protein CASSVEEGLSGAEAFF.